This T cell receptor beta chain derives from a study of glioma-infiltrating T cells after dendritic cell vaccination. Study in general: Monocyte-derived dendritic cells, cultured approximately 7 days with IL-4 and GM-CSF, were pulsed with autologous tumor lysate.

Deletions cut 3 bases from V and 0 bases from J, with 9 bases between. Germline loops: CDR1 LNHNV, CDR2 YYDKDF (reference sequence). The CDR3 totals 15 residues. Concerning this clone: Its specificity is not known.

Whole-study findings and limits: No direct clonality-survival link was found; a diverse polyclonal response may matter.

Amplification used 60 V beta primers and 13 J beta primers. Produced via immunoSEQ multiplex PCR; TCRdb's table is partial and in-frame only. This table has 25,000 to 35,000 clones, 85% to 95% appearing once. The rearrangement joins TRBV15 to TRBJ1-5; no reliable D call. Sequencing used blood, obtained before dendritic cell vaccination. This clonotype originated in a human donor with glioblastoma. CDR3 loop: CATSSGINSNQPQHF. In DNA form, the CDR3 reads TGTGCCACCAGCAGCGGGATAAATAGCAATCAGCCCCAGCATTTT.